The clone carrying this T cell receptor beta chain was recorded once. Distinct nucleotide sequences in the sample also encode this CDR3. This sample is drawn from a study of shared clonotypes between healthy human individuals. In germline, CDR1 is SEHNR, CDR2 FQNEAQ (reference sequence). J gave up 3 bases and V 5 bases, and 6 bases lay outside the gene matches. CDR3 length: 15 amino acids. The assay was immunoSEQ multiplex PCR, and TCRdb's table has in-frame clones only and misses some. The table has approximately 2.3 million clones, approximately 93% seen once. The sample consisted of naive CD4+ T cells from PBMCs. Sample subset: CD45RA+ positively selected. This receptor was taken from a man aged 18-30 years in good health. Some clones in this sample may be carry-over from other donors' samples. The V call is TRBV7-9, the J call TRBJ2-1; 8 bases line up with TRBD1. CDR3 protein: CASSPTGTGYNEQFF. Here the CDR3 DNA reads TGTGCCAGCAGCCCCACCGGGACAGGCTACAATGAGCAGTTCTTC.